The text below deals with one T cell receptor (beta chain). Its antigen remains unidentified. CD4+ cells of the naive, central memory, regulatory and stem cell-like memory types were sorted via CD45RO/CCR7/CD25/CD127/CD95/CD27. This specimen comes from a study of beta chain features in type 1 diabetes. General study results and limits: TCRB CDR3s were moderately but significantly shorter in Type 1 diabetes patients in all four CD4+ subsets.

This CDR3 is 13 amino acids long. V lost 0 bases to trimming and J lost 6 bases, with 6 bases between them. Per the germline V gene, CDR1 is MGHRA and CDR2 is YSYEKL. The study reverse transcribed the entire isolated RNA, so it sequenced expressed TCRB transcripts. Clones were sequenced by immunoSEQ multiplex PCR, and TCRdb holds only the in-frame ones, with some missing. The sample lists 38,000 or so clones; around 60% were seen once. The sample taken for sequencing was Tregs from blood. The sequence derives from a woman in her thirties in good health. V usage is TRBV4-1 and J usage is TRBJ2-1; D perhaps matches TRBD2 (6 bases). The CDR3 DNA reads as TGCGCCAGCAGCCAAGAGGGGGGCAATGAGCAGTTCTTC. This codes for CASSQEGGNEQFF.